The sequence of this TCR beta chain was determined in a study of shared clonotypes between healthy human individuals. As for the study in general: Used for every donor were three CD4 naive, three CD4 memory, two CD8 naive and one CD8 memory plate. Overall study results and limits: There were few donors, and this limited the genetic and exposure-history diversity represented.

The germline CDR1 and CDR2 sequences are MNHEY and SVGAGI. This CDR3 has 14 residues. V lost 8 bases and J lost 4; bases outside the gene matches: 8. Turning to this clone: Its antigen remains unidentified.

The repertoire was sequenced with immunoSEQ multiplex PCR; TCRdb's copy has only in-frame clones and lacks some. The sample shows about 2,500,000 clones, around nine tenths of them seen only once. The sequenced sample was naive CD4+ T cells sorted from blood. Subset noted: CD45RA+ positively selected. This receptor was taken from a man in his late teens or twenties in good health. The chain joins TRBV6-5 to TRBJ2-3; 8 nucleotides align to TRBD2. The DNA for the CDR3 is TGTGCCAGCCGCCGGGGGGGGGCCCCAGATACGCAGTATTTT. Translating gives CASRRGGAPDTQYF.